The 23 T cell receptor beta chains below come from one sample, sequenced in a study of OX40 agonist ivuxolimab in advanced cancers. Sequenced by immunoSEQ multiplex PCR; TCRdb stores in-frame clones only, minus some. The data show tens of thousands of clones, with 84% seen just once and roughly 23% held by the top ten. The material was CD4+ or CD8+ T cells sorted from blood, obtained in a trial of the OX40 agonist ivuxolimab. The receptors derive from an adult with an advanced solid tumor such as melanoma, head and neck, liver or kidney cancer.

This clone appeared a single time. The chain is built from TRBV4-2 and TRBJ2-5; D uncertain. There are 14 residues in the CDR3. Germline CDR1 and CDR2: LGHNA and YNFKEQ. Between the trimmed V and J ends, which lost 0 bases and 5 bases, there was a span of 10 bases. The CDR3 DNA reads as TGTGCCAGCAGCCAAGAGGGAAGGTTTGAGACCCAGTACTTC. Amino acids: CASSQEGRFETQYF.

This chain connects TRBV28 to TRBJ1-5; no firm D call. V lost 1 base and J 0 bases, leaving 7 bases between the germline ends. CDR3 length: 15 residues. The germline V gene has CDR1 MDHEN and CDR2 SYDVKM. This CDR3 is CASSLSEYSNQPQHF. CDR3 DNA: TGTGCCAGCAGTTTATCAGAATATAGCAATCAGCCCCAGCATTTT.

This CDR3 reads CASSSLRDLSGNTIYF. CDR3 DNA sequence: TGTGCCAGCAGTTCACTTAGGGATTTATCTGGAAACACCATATATTTT. The rearrangement uses TRBV28 and TRBJ1-3; the D is unclear. In germline, CDR1 is MDHEN, CDR2 SYDVKM. V lost 4 bases to trimming and J lost 1 base, with 14 bases between them. This CDR3 spans 16 amino acids. Looking up the rest from reference TRBV28 and TRBJ1-3 gives the full variable domain: DVKVTQSSRYLVKRTGEKVFLECVQDMDHENMFWYRQDPGLGLRLIYFSYDVKMKEKGDIPEGYSVSREKKERFSLILESASTNQTSMYLCASSSLRDLSGNTIYFGEGSWLTVV.

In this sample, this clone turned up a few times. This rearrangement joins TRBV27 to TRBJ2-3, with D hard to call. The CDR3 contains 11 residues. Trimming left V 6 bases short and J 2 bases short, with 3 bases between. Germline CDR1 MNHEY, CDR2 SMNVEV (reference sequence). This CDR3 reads CASSHTDTQYF. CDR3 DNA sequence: TGTGCCAGCAGCCACACAGATACGCAGTATTTT.

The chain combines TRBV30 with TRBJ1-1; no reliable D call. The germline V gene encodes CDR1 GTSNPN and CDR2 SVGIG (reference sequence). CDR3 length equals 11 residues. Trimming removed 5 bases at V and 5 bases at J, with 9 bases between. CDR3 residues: CAWGIGTEAFF. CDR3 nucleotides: TGTGCCTGGGGCATTGGAACTGAAGCTTTCTTT.

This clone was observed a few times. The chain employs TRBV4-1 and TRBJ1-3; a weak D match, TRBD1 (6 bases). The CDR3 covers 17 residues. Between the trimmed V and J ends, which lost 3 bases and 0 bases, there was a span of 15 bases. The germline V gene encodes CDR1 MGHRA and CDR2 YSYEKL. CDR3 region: CASSQGVGQISGNTIYF. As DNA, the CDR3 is TGCGCCAGCAGCCAGGGGGTTGGACAGATCTCTGGAAACACCATATATTTT.

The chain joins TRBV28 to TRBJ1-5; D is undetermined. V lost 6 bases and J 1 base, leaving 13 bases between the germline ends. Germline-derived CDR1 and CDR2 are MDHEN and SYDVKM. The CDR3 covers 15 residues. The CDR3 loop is CASSPVGRSNQPQHF. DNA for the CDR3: TGTGCCAGCAGCCCCGTGGGCAGGAGCAATCAGCCCCAGCATTTT.

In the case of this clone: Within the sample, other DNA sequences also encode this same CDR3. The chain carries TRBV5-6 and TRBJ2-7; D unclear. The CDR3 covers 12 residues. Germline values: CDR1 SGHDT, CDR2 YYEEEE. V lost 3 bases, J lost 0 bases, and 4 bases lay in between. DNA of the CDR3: TGTGCCAGCAGCTCGAGCTCCTACGAGCAGTACTTC. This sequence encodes CASSSSSYEQYF.

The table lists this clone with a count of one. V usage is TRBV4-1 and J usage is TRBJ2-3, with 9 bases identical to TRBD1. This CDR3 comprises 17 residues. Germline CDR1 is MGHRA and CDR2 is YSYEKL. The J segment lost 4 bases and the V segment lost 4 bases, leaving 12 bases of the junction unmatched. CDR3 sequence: CASSLRTPGQGADTQYF. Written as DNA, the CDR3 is TGCGCCAGCAGCCTCCGTACTCCGGGACAGGGAGCAGATACGCAGTATTTT.

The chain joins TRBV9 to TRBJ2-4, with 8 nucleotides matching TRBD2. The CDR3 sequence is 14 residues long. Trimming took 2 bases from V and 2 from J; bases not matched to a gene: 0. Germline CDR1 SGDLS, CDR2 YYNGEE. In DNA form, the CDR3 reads TGTGCCAGCAGCGTTAGCGGGACCAAAAACATTCAGTACTTC. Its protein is CASSVSGTKNIQYF.

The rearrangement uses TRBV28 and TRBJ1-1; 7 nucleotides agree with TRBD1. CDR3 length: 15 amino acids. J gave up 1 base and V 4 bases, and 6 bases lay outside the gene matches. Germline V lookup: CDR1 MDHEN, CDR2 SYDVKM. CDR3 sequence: CASSYRAGGNTEAFF. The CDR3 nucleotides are TGTGCCAGCAGTTACCGGGCAGGGGGGAACACTGAAGCTTTCTTT.

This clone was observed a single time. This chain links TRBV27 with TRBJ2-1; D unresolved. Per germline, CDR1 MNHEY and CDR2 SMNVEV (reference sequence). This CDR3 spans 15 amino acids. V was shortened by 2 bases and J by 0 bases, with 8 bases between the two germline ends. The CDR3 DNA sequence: TGTGCCAGCAGTTTACTAGGTGGCTCCTACAATGAGCAGTTCTTC. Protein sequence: CASSLLGGSYNEQFF.

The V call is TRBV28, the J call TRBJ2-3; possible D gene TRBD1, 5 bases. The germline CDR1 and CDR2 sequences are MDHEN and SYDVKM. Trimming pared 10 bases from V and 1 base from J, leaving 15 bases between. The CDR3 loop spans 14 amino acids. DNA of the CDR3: TGTGCCACCCTTGGGGCTTTCGGCACAGATACGCAGTATTTT. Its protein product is CATLGAFGTDTQYF.

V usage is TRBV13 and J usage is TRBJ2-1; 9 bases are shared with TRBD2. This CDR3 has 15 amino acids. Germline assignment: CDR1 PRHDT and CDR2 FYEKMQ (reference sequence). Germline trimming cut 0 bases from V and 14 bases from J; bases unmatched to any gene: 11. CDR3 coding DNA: TGTGCCAGCAGCTTAGGAGCTAGCGGGGTCATGCCGGAGTTCTTC. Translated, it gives CASSLGASGVMPEFF.

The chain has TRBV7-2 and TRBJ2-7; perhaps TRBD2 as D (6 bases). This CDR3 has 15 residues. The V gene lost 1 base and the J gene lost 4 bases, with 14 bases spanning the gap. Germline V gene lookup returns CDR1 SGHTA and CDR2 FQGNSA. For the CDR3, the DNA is TGTGCCAGCAGCTTAGTCCCGGGACTCCGGTACGAGCAGTACTTC. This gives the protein CASSLVPGLRYEQYF.

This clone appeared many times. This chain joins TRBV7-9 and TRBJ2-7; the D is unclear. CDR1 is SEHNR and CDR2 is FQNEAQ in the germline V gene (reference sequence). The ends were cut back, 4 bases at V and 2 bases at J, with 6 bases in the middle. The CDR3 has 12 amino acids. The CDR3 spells CASSSDTYEQYF. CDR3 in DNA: TGTGCCAGCAGCTCCGACACCTACGAGCAGTACTTC.

This chain's CDR3 is CASSVEGTGEAFF. CDR3 DNA: TGTGCCAGCAGCGTAGAGGGGACCGGAGAAGCTTTCTTT. The chain is built from TRBV9 and TRBJ1-1; tentative D call: TRBD1 (5 bases). Germline values: CDR1 SGDLS, CDR2 YYNGEE. Trimming stripped 0 bases from V and 8 bases from J, with 11 bases between. The CDR3 consists of 13 residues.

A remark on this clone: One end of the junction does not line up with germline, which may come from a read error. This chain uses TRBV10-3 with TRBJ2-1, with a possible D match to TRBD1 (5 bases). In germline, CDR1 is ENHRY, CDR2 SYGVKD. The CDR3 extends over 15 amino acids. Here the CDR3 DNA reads TGTGCCAGCAGTGAATCGGACACCTCGGTCTATGAGCAGTTCTTC. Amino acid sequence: CASSESDTSVYEQFF.

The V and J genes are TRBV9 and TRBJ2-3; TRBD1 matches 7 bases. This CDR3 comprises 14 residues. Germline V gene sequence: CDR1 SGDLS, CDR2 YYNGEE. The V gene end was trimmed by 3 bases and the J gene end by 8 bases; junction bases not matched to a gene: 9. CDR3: CASSAAKGAATQYF. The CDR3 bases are TGTGCCAGCAGCGCTGCCAAGGGGGCTGCTACGCAGTATTTT. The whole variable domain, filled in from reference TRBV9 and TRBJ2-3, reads DSGVTQTPKHLITATGQRVTLRCSPRSGDLSVYWYQQSLDQGLQFLIQYYNGEERAKGNILERFSAQQFPDLHSELNLSSLELGDSALYFCASSAAKGAATQYFGPGTRLTVL.

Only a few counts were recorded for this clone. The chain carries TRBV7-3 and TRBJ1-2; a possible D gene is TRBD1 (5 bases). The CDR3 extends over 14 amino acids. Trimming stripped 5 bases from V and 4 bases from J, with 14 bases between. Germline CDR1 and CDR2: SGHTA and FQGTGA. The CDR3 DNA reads TGTGCCAGCAGCCAAGACCGGGACGGCTATGGCTACACCTTC. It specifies CASSQDRDGYGYTF.

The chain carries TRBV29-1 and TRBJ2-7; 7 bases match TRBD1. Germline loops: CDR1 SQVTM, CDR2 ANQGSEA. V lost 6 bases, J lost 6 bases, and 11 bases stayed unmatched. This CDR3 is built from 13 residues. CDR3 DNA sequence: TGCAGCGTCGCCCGGACAGGAATGGGCGAGCAGTACTTC. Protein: CSVARTGMGEQYF.

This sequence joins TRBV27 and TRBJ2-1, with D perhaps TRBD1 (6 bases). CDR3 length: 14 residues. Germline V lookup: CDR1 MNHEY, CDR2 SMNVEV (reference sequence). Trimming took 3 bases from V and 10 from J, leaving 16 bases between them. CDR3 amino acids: CASSLFGQSNEQFF. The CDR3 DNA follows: TGTGCCAGCAGTTTGTTCGGACAGTCCAACGAGCAGTTCTTC.

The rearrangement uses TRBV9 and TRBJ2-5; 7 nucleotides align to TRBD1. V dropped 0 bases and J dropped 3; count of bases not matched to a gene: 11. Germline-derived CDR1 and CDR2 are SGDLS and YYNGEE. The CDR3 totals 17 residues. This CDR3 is CASSVATTGIRKETQYF. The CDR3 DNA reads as TGTGCCAGCAGCGTAGCTACGACAGGGATTAGGAAAGAGACCCAGTACTTC.